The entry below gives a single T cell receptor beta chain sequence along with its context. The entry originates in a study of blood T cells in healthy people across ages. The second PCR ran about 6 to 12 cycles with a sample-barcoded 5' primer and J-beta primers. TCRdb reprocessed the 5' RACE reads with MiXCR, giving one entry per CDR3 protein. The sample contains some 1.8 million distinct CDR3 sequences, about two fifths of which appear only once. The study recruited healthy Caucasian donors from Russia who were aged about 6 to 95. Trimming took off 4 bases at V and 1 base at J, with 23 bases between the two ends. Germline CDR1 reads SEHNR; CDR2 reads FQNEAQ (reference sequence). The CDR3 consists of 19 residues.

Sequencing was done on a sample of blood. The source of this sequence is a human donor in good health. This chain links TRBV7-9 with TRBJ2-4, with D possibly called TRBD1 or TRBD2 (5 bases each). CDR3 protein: CASSSPPGTARSAKNIQYF. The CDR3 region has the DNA TGTGCCAGCAGCTCGCCACCGGGGACGGCAAGGTCGGCCAAAAACATTCAGTACTTC.